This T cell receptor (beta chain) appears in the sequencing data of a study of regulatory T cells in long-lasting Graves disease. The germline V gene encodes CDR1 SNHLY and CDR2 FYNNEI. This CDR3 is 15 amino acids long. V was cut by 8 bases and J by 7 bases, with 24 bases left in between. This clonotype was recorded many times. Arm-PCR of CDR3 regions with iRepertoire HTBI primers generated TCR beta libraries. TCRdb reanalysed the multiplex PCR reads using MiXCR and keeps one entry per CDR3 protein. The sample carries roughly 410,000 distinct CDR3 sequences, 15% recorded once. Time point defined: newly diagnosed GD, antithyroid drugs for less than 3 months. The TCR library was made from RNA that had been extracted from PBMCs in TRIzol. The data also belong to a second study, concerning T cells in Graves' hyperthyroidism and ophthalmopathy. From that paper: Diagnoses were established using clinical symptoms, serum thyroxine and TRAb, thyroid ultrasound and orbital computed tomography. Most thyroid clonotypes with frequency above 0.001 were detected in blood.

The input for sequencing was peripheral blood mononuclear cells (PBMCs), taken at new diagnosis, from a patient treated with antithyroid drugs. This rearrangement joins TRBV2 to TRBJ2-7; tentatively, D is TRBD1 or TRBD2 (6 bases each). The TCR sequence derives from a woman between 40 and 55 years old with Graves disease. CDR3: CASEPWGAKEFEQYF. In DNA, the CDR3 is TGTGCCAGCGAACCCTGGGGGGCAAAGGAGTTTGAGCAGTACTTC.